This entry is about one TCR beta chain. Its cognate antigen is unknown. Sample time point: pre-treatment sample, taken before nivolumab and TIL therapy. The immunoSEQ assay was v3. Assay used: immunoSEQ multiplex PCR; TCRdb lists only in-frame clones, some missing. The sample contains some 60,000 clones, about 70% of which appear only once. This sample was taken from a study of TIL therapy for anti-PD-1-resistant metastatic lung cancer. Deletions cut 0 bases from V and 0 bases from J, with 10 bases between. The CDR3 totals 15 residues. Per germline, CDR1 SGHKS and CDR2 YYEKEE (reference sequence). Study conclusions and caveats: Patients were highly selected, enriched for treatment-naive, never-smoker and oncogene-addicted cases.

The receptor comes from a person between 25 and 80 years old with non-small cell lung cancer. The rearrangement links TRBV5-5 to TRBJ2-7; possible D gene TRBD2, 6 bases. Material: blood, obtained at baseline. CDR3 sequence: CASSLGQTSSYEQYF. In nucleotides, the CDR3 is TGTGCCAGCAGCTTGGGGCAGACTAGCTCCTACGAGCAGTACTTC. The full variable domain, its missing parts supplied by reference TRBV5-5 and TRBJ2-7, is DAGVTQSPTHLIKTRGQQVTLRCSPISGHKSVSWYQQVLGQGPQFIFQYYEKEERGRGNFPDRFSARQFPNYSSELNVNALLLGDSALYLCASSLGQTSSYEQYFGPGTRLTVT.